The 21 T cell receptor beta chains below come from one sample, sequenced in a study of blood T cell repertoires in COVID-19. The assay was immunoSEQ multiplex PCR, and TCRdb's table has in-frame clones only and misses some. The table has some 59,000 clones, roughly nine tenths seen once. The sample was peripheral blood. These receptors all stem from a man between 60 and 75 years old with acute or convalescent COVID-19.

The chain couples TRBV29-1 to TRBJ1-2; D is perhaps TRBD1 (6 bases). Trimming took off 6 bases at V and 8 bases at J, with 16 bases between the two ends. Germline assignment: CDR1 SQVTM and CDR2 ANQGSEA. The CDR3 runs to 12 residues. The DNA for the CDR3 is TGCAGCGTCGCGTCCCTAAGGGGGGGCTACACCTTC. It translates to CSVASLRGGYTF.

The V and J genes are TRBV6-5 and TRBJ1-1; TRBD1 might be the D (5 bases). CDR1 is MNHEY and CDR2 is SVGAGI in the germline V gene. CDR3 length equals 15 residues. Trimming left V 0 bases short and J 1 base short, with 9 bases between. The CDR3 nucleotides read TGTGCCAGCAGTTACTCGATGGGGCAGAACACTGAAGCTTTCTTT. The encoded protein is CASSYSMGQNTEAFF.

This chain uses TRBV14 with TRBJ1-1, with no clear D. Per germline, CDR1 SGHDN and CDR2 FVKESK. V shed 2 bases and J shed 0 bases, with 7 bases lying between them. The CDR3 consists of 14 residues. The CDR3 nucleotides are TGTGCCAGCAGCCAATCCGGGATGAACACTGAAGCTTTCTTT. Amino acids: CASSQSGMNTEAFF. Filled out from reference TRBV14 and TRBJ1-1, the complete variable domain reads EAGVTQFPSHSVIEKGQTVTLRCDPISGHDNLYWYRRVMGKEIKFLLHFVKESKQDESGMPNNRFLAERTGGTYSTLKVQPAELEDSGVYFCASSQSGMNTEAFFGQGTRLTVV.

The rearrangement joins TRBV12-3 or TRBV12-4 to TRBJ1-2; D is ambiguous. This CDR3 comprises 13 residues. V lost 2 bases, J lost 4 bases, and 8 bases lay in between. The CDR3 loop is CASSLTGFYGYTF. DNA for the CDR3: TGTGCCAGCAGTTTAACGGGATTCTATGGCTACACCTTC.

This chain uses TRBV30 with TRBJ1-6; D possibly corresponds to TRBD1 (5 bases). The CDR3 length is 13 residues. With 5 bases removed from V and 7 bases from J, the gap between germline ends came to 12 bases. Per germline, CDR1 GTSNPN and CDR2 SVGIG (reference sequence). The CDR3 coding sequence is TGTGCCTGGTCAAGCCAGGGAAATTCACCCCTCCACTTT. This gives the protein CAWSSQGNSPLHF. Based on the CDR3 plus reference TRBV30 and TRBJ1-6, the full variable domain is SQTIHQWPATLVQPVGSPLSLECTVEGTSNPNLYWYRQAAGRGLQLLFYSVGIGQISSEVPQNLSASRPQDRQFILSSKKLLLSDSGFYLCAWSSQGNSPLHFGNGTRLTVT.

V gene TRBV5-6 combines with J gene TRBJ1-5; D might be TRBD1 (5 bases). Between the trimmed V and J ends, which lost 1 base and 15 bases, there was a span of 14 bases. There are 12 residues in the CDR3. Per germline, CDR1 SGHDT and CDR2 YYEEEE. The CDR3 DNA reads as TGTGCCAGCAGCTTGAATTCAGGGCCGTGGCATTTT. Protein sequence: CASSLNSGPWHF.

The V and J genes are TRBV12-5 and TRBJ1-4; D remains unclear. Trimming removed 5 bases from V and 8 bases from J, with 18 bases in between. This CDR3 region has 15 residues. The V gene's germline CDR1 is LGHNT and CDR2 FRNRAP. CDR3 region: CASGRESHLEEKLFF. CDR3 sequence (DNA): TGTGCTAGTGGTAGGGAGTCGCACCTGGAGGAAAAACTGTTTTTT.

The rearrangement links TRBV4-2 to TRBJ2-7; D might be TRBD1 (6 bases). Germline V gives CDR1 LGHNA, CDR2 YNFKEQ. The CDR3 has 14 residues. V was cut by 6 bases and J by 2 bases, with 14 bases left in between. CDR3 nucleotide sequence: TGTGCCAGCAGTTACAGGGTAGGAGCCTACGAGCAGTACTTC. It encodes CASSYRVGAYEQYF.

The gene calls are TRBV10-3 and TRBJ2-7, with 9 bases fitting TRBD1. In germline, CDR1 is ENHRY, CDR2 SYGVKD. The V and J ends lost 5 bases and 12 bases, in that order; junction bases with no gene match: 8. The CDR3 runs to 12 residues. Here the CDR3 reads CAISLGQGDPYF. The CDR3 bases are TGTGCCATCAGTCTGGGACAGGGTGATCCGTACTTC.

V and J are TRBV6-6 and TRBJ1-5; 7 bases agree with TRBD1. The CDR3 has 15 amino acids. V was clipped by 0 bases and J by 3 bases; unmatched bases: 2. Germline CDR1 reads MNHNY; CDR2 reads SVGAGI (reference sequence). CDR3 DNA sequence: TGTGCCAGCAGTTACTCGAAGGGGGCCAATCAGCCCCAGCATTTT. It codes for CASSYSKGANQPQHF.

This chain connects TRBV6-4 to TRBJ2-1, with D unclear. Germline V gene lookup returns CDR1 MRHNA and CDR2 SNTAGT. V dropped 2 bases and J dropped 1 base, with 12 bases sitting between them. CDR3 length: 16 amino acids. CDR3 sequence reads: CASSDTVGLSYNEQFF. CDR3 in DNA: TGTGCCAGCAGTGACACAGTGGGTTTGTCCTACAATGAGCAGTTCTTC.

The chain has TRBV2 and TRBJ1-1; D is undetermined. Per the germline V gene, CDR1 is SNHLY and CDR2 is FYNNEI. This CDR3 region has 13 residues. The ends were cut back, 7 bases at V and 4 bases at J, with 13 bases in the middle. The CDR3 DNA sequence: TGTGCCAGCAAGAACTTCCCGGGCACTGAAGCTTTCTTT. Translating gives CASKNFPGTEAFF.

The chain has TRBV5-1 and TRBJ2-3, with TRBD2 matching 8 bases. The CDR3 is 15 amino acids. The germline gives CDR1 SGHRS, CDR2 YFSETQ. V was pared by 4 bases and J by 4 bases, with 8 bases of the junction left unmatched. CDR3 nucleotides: TGCGCCAGCAGCACCCAGCGGGGGCGGGCAGATACGCAGTATTTT. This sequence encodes CASSTQRGRADTQYF. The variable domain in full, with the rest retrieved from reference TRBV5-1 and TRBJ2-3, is KAGVTQTPRYLIKTRGQQVTLSCSPISGHRSVSWYQQTPGQGLQFLFEYFSETQRNKGNFPGRFSGRQFSNSRSEMNVSTLELGDSALYLCASSTQRGRADTQYFGPGTRLTVL.

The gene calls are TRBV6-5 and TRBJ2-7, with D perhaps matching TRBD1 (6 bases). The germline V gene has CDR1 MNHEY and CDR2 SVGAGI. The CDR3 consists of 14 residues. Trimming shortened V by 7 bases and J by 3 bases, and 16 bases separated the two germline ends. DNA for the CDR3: TGTGCCAGCACCCGACAGGACAGTTACTACGAGCAGTACTTC. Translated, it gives CASTRQDSYYEQYF.

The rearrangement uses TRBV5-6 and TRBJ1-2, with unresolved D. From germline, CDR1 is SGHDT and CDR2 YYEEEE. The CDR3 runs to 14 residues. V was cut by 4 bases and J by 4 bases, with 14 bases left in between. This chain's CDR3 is CASSPPHEFYGYTF. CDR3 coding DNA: TGTGCCAGCAGCCCCCCCCACGAGTTCTATGGCTACACCTTC.

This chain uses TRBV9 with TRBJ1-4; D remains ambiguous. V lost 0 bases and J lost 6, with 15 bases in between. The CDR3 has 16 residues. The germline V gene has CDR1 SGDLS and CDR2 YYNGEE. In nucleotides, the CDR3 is TGTGCCAGCAGCGTAGGAGCCGCCGTGAGGGATGAAAAACTGTTTTTT. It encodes CASSVGAAVRDEKLFF.

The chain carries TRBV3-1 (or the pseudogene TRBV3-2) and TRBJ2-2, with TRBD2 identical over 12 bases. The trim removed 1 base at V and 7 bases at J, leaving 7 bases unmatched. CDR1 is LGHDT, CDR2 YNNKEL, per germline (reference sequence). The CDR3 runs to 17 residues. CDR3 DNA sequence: TGTGCCAGCAGCCAAGCTCTAGCGGGGGGGCCGGTCGGGGAGCTGTTTTTT. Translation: CASSQALAGGPVGELFF.

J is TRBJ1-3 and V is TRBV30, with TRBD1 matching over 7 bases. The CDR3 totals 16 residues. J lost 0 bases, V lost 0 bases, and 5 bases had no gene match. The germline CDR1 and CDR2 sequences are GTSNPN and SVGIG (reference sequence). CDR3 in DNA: TGTGCCTGGAGTGTACAGGGGACCATCTCTGGAAACACCATATATTTT. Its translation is CAWSVQGTISGNTIYF.

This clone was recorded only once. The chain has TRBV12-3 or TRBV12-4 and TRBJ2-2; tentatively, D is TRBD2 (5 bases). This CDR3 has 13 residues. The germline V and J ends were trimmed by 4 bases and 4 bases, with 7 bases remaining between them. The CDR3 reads CASSSAGTGELFF. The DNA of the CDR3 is TGTGCCAGCAGTTCCGCGGGCACCGGGGAGCTGTTTTTT.

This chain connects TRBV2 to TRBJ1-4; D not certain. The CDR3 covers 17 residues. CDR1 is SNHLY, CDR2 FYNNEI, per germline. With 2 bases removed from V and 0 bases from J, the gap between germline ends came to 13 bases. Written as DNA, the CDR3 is TGTGCCAGCAGTGAAACCCGAAAGAGTACAACTAATGAAAAACTGTTTTTT. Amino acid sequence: CASSETRKSTTNEKLFF.

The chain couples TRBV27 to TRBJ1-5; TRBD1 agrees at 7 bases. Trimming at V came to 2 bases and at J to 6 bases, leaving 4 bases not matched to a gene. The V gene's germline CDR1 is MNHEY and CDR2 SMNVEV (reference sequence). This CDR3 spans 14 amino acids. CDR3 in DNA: TGTGCCAGCAGTTTAGTAGGGGGCCTTCAGCCCCAGCATTTT. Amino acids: CASSLVGGLQPQHF.